Listed below are T cell receptor beta chains from one sample, sequenced in a study of neurological immune-mediated disorders. One entry per CDR3 protein results from TCRdb running MiXCR on the 5' RACE reads. Among some 27,000 distinct CDR3 sequences, approximately 22% were seen once, and the ten largest hold about 32%. Input material: CD4+ T cells from blood. The receptor set was obtained from a man between 50 and 59 years old with HTLV-1-associated myelopathy (HAM/TSP). Each CDR3 is given with its conserved first and last residue. A D gene is named only where the DNA matches it firmly. Some rows mark clone size as missing; the rest say once, few, many or name a class of expanded clone.

d_call j_call clone_size v_call cdr3_aa cdr3_nt
NA TRBJ2-1 many TRBV7-9 CASSLVRGPSYNEQFF TGTGCCAGCAGCTTAGTGCGGGGGCCTTCCTACAATGAGCAGTTCTTC
NA TRBJ1-2 NA TRBV5-6 CASSFSANTSYGYTF TGTGCCAGCAGCTTCTCAGCTAACACCTCCTATGGCTACACCTTC
NA TRBJ2-3 many TRBV25-1 CASSDARGTDTQYF TGTGCCAGCAGTGATGCGCGGGGCACAGATACGCAGTATTTT
NA TRBJ1-1 medium-sized TRBV12-3/TRBV12-4 CASSRVGTEAFF TGTGCCAGTAGCAGAGTTGGGACTGAAGCTTTCTTT
NA TRBJ2-3 many TRBV5-1 CASGIYWGADTQYF TGCGCCAGCGGGATTTATTGGGGCGCGGATACGCAGTATTTT
NA TRBJ2-1 NA TRBV20-1 CSARMGSSYNEQFF TGCAGTGCTAGAATGGGAAGCTCCTACAATGAGCAGTTCTTC
NA TRBJ2-2 many TRBV5-1 CASSLGYTGELFF TGCGCCAGCAGCTTGGGCTACACCGGGGAGCTGTTTTTT
NA TRBJ1-1 many TRBV6-6 CASSIPGELAFF TGTGCCAGCAGTATCCCAGGGGAACTAGCTTTCTTT
TRBD2 TRBJ2-1 many TRBV5-8 CASSSRTSSPRRGGEQFF TGTGCCAGCAGCTCCCGGACTAGCAGCCCCCGACGGGGAGGGGAGCAGTTCTTC
TRBD2 TRBJ2-3 NA TRBV10-3 CAISESSGTSGRGDTQYF TGTGCCATCAGTGAGTCGTCTGGGACTAGCGGGAGGGGAGATACGCAGTATTTT
TRBD2 TRBJ2-3 many TRBV5-1 CASTRLAGIGTDTQYF TGCGCCAGCACGAGACTAGCGGGAATCGGTACAGATACGCAGTATTTT
TRBD1 TRBJ1-6 many TRBV20-1 CSARDIGTGKDSPLHF TGCAGTGCTAGAGATATAGGGACAGGGAAGGATTCACCCCTCCACTTT
TRBD1 TRBJ1-1 many TRBV3-1 CASSQGTGDVNTEAFF TGTGCCAGCAGCCAAGGGACAGGGGATGTGAACACTGAAGCTTTCTTT
TRBD2 TRBJ2-1 many TRBV12-3/TRBV12-4 CASSLGTSGRAFDEQFF TGTGCCAGCAGTTTAGGGACTAGCGGGAGGGCCTTCGATGAGCAGTTCTTC
NA TRBJ2-7 many TRBV7-2 CASTFTGTLGEQYF TGTGCCAGCACCTTTACGGGGACACTCGGCGAGCAGTACTTC
NA TRBJ1-2 few TRBV7-2 CASSTGGAVANYGYTF TGTGCCAGCAGCACAGGAGGGGCGGTCGCTAACTATGGCTACACCTTC
NA TRBJ2-3 many TRBV5-1 CASSLGTARDTQYF TGCGCCAGCAGCTTGGGGACCGCCCGGGATACGCAGTATTTT
TRBD1 TRBJ1-1 few TRBV7-3 CASSLGGGAGSNTEAFF TGTGCCAGCAGCTTGGGAGGGGGCGCAGGGTCGAACACTGAAGCTTTCTTT
NA TRBJ2-7 many TRBV20-1 CSARESSNSYEQYF TGCAGTGCTAGAGAATCCAGCAACTCCTACGAGCAGTACTTC
NA TRBJ2-3 NA TRBV15 CDTSRDLDSFTDTQYF TGTGACACCAGCAGAGATCTAGACAGCTTCACAGATACGCAGTATTTT
TRBD2 TRBJ2-3 many TRBV29-1 CSVVASGGPADTQYF TGCAGCGTTGTAGCCAGCGGGGGCCCCGCGGATACGCAGTATTTT
TRBD1 TRBJ2-1 NA TRBV3-1 CASSLRPGQVHNEQFF TGTGCCAGCAGTTTAAGACCGGGACAGGTGCACAATGAGCAGTTCTTC
TRBD1 TRBJ1-5 many TRBV20-1 CSVITGGHQPQHF TGCAGTGTCATTACAGGGGGCCATCAGCCCCAGCATTTT